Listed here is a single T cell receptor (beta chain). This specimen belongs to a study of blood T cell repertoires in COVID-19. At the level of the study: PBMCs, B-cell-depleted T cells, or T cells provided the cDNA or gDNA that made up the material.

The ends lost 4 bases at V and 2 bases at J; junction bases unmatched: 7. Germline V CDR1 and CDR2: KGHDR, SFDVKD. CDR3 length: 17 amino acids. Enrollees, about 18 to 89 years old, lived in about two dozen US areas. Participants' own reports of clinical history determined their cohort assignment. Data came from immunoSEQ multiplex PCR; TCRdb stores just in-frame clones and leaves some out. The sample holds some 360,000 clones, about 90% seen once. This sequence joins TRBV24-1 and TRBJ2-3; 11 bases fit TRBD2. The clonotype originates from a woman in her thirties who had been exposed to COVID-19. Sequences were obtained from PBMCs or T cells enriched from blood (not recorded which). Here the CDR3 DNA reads TGTGCCACCAGTGACCCCGGGACTAGCGGACCCACAGATACGCAGTATTTT. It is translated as CATSDPGTSGPTDTQYF.